A selection of T cell receptor beta chains follows, all from one sample in a study of PD-1 blockade in classical Hodgkin lymphoma. The protocol was immunoSEQ multiplex PCR, while the TCRdb copy is restricted to in-frame clones and leaves out a portion. Counted here are nearly 25,000 clones, 72% occurring once; the ten biggest clones make up less than 35%. This specimen consisted of peripheral blood mononuclear cells (PBMCs), obtained before the fourth cycle of nivolumab. The receptors derive from a human donor with classical Hodgkin lymphoma. The conserved cysteine and the conserved F or W are not part of the CDR3 here. The D gene is left open where the match is weak. Clone size is not always given. Where it is, it says once, few, many or a class for expanded clones.

size: NA
J: TRBJ1-2
D: NA
V: TRBV19
CDR3: ASSIWQYGYT

size: NA
J: TRBJ2-3
D: NA
V: TRBV19
CDR3: ASSIGTHTDTQY

size: NA
J: TRBJ1-1
D: NA
V: TRBV4-1
CDR3: ASSPFWGLDTEAF

size: NA
J: TRBJ2-2
D: NA
V: TRBV7-9
CDR3: ASGGADTGELF

size: NA
J: TRBJ1-2
D: NA
V: TRBV27
CDR3: ASSSRDRLGYT

size: NA
J: TRBJ1-1
D: TRBD1
V: TRBV5-4
CDR3: ASSPRDSQLIGAF

size: NA
J: TRBJ2-1
D: TRBD2
V: TRBV7-2
CDR3: ASSPGGTSSYNEQF

size: NA
J: TRBJ1-2
D: TRBD1
V: TRBV28
CDR3: ASSPGTGLQGGYT

size: NA
J: TRBJ1-2
D: NA
V: TRBV10-2
CDR3: ASSKRGTERNYGYT

size: NA
J: TRBJ1-1
D: NA
V: TRBV7-9
CDR3: ASSLEGNLGTEAF

size: NA
J: TRBJ1-1
D: NA
V: TRBV4-1
CDR3: ASSRLHGGTVNTEAF

size: NA
J: TRBJ2-2
D: NA
V: TRBV27
CDR3: ATQSTGELF

size: NA
J: TRBJ1-2
D: NA
V: TRBV7-8
CDR3: ASSLRGGDYGYT

size: NA
J: TRBJ1-5
D: NA
V: TRBV19
CDR3: ASRIRSVSTQPQH

size: NA
J: TRBJ2-3
D: NA
V: TRBV6-6
CDR3: ASSFRGDTDTQY

size: NA
J: TRBJ1-2
D: NA
V: TRBV5-1
CDR3: ASSLKTEEGSNYGYT

size: once
J: TRBJ2-3
D: NA
V: TRBV7-2
CDR3: ASSLGNRADTQY

size: NA
J: TRBJ1-4
D: NA
V: TRBV6-5
CDR3: ASSYGAGDEKLF

size: NA
J: TRBJ2-4
D: NA
V: TRBV7-2
CDR3: ASSPPSGDIQY

size: NA
J: TRBJ1-2
D: NA
V: TRBV19
CDR3: ASSMVQDYGYT

size: NA
J: NA
D: NA
V: TRBV18
CDR3: ASRGAESSYEQY

size: NA
J: TRBJ1-5
D: NA
V: TRBV6-6
CDR3: ASSYHINQPQH

size: NA
J: TRBJ2-1
D: TRBD2
V: TRBV6-4
CDR3: ASSSSGGAYNEQF

size: few
J: TRBJ1-2
D: NA
V: TRBV6-5
CDR3: ASSYSLRGNYGYT

size: medium-sized
J: TRBJ1-5
D: TRBD1
V: TRBV9
CDR3: ASSGGTGDQPQH

size: NA
J: TRBJ2-1
D: NA
V: TRBV19
CDR3: ASSETGSSYNEQF

size: few
J: TRBJ2-6
D: TRBD1
V: TRBV7-8
CDR3: ASSQGQALSGANVLT

size: few
J: TRBJ1-4
D: NA
V: TRBV5-1
CDR3: ASSWGPQEKLF